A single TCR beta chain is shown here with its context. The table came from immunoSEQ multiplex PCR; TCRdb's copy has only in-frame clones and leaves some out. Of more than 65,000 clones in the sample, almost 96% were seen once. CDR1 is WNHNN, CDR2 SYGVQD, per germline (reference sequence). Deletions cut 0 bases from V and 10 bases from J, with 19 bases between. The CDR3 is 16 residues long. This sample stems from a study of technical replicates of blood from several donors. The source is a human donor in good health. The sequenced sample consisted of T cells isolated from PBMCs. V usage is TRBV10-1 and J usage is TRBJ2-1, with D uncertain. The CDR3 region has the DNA TGCGCCAGCAGTGAGTCTAAGTATATGGTCCGTGGCGAGCAGTTCTTC. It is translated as CASSESKYMVRGEQFF.